This T cell receptor (beta chain) stems from a study of neurological immune-mediated disorders. Overall study findings and caveats: The study found no CDR3 amino acid sequences shared by expanded clones across subjects, suggesting private repertoires in all groups.

In its sample, this clonotype was seen many times. Its antigen is currently unknown. A 10-nucleotide random UMI tagged transcripts in template-switch 5'RACE cDNA synthesis. From the 5' RACE reads, TCRdb called clonotypes with MiXCR, one entry per CDR3 protein. Of more than 45,000 distinct CDR3 sequences in the sample, about an eighth were seen once. Trimming removed 1 base at V and 5 bases at J, with 14 bases between. Per the germline V gene, CDR1 is SGHTA and CDR2 is FQGNSA. This CDR3 region has 15 residues. The chain carries TRBV7-2 and TRBJ2-5; maybe TRBD1 (5 bases). This sequence originates from a man aged 55 to 70 in good health. The sample consisted of PBMCs. For the CDR3, the DNA is TGTGCCAGCAGCTTAGGATGGGGCGGTCGGGAGACCCAGTACTTC. It encodes CASSLGWGGRETQYF.